This TCR beta chain is drawn from a study of blood T cell repertoires in COVID-19. As for the study in general: Both acute and convalescent COVID-19 samples were obtained from the United States, Italy and Spain. From T cells, B-cell-depleted T cells, or PBMCs came the material, which was cDNA or gDNA.

Authors' data handling: From reference gene primer amplification, estimates of nucleated cell counts were derived. Clones were sequenced by immunoSEQ multiplex PCR, and TCRdb holds only the in-frame ones, with some missing. Clone size and the V and J calls come from that table; the DNA yielded D and trimming. The table includes around 100,000 clones, roughly 87% detected once. The CDR3 sequence is 14 residues long. Per germline, CDR1 MDHEN and CDR2 SYDVKM. V was pared by 9 bases and J by 7 bases, with 14 bases of the junction left unmatched. The V and J genes are TRBV28 and TRBJ2-7; 8 bases line up with TRBD2. Sequenced sample: peripheral blood. The TCR was taken from a woman over 75 in a cohort sampled during active COVID-19. The CDR3 is CASTVGGRYGEQYF. The CDR3 DNA is TGTGCCAGTACGGTTGGCGGGAGGTACGGTGAGCAGTACTTC.